The 9 T cell receptor beta chains presented below share a single source sample, sequenced in a study of blood T cells in healthy people across ages. Sample-barcoded 5' priming and a J-beta primer mix drove a second PCR of roughly 7 to 11 cycles. TCRdb reprocessed the 5' RACE reads via MiXCR and lists one record per CDR3 protein. The sample has about 680,000 distinct CDR3 sequences, 45% to 50% seen once. The sample was blood. The receptors were sampled from a woman in her fifties or sixties in good health.

The chain couples TRBV4-3 to TRBJ1-6; D uncertain. The CDR3 length is 17 residues. CDR1 is LGHNA, CDR2 YSLEER, per germline. The V end was cut by 4 bases, the J end by 7 bases, with 20 bases between. This chain's CDR3 is CASSRLGQGLGNSPLHF. The CDR3 DNA reads as TGCGCCAGCAGCCGCCTCGGCCAAGGGTTGGGGAATTCACCCCTCCACTTT.

The rearrangement joins TRBV4-2 to TRBJ2-1; tentatively, D is TRBD2 (5 bases). The CDR3 is made up of 16 amino acids. V dropped 1 base and J dropped 0 bases, with 10 bases sitting between them. Germline V lookup: CDR1 LGHNA, CDR2 YNFKEQ. The CDR3 sequence is CASSQGGLSSYNEQFF. CDR3 in DNA: TGTGCCAGCAGCCAAGGCGGGCTTAGCTCCTACAATGAGCAGTTCTTC.

The chain carries TRBV5-5 and TRBJ2-3; a weak D match, TRBD1 (6 bases). Trimming shortened V by 4 bases and J by 5 bases, and 17 bases separated the two germline ends. The germline V gene encodes CDR1 SGHKS and CDR2 YYEKEE (reference sequence). The CDR3 extends over 15 amino acids. The CDR3 protein is CASSPPIGGKDTQYF. The CDR3 DNA sequence: TGTGCCAGCAGCCCACCCATAGGGGGAAAAGATACGCAGTATTTT.

About this clonotype itself: A much more abundant neighbour one base away suggests this may be a read error. This chain connects TRBV29-1 to TRBJ2-1, with TRBD2 matching over 7 bases. In germline, CDR1 is SQVTM, CDR2 ANQGSEA. The CDR3 totals 16 residues. Here the CDR3 reads CSVPLVGGRPYKEQFF. The CDR3 bases are TGCAGCGTTCCTCTTGTAGGCGGGAGACCCTACAAGGAGCAGTTCTTC.

In its sample, this clonotype was seen once. This chain links TRBV24-1 with TRBJ2-2; TRBD2 aligns across 11 bases. CDR3 length: 15 amino acids. Germline V lookup: CDR1 KGHDR, CDR2 SFDVKD. Germline trimming cut 6 bases from V and 5 bases from J; bases unmatched to any gene: 4. The CDR3 DNA reads as TGTGCCACCAGTCGGACTAGCGGGTTGACCGGGGAGCTGTTTTTT. The encoded protein is CATSRTSGLTGELFF.

This clonotype showed up just a few times. The chain combines TRBV6-5 with TRBJ1-1; 9 bases are a match to TRBD1. The J segment lost 7 bases and the V segment lost 2 bases, leaving 2 bases of the junction unmatched. The CDR3 has 13 residues. The V gene's germline CDR1 is MNHEY and CDR2 SVGAGI. The DNA for the CDR3 is TGTGCCAGCAGTTACGAGGACAGGGGTGAAGCTTTCTTT. As protein: CASSYEDRGEAFF.

The chain carries TRBV20-1 and TRBJ2-1; 12 bases are a match to TRBD2. The CDR3 consists of 14 residues. Trimming took 5 bases from V and 1 from J; bases not matched to a gene: 0. Germline CDR1 DFQATT, CDR2 SNEGSKA (reference sequence). CDR3 sequence (DNA): TGCAGTGCTCTAGCGGGAGGGTCCTACAATGAGCAGTTCTTC. Protein sequence: CSALAGGSYNEQFF.

This clonotype showed up many times. The chain combines TRBV6-2 or TRBV6-3 with TRBJ2-5; D is uncertain. This CDR3 contains 15 residues. Germline V gene data show CDR1 as MNHEY and CDR2 as SVGEGT. V gave up 0 bases and J gave up 0 bases, with 8 bases separating them. The chain's CDR3 is CASSYSRPYQETQYF. CDR3 coding DNA: TGTGCCAGCAGTTACTCGAGACCGTACCAAGAGACCCAGTACTTC.

The chain combines TRBV27 with TRBJ2-3; the D gene is possibly TRBD2 (5 bases). V gave up 7 bases and J gave up 0 bases, with 20 bases separating them. The V gene's germline CDR1 is MNHEY and CDR2 SMNVEV (reference sequence). The CDR3 has 17 amino acids. DNA of the CDR3: TGTGCCAGCACTAGGTGGGGAGCAGCCTCTAGCACAGATACGCAGTATTTT. As protein: CASTRWGAASSTDTQYF.